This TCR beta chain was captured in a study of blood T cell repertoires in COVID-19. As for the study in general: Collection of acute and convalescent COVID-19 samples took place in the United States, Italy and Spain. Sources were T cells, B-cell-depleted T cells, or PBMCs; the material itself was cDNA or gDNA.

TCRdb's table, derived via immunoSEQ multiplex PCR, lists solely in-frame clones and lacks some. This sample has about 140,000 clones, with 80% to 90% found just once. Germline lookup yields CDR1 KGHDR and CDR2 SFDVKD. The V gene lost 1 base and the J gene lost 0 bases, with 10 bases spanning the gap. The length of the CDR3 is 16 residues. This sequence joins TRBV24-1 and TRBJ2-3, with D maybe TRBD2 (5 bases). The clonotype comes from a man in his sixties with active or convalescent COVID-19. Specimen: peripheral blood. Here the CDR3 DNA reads TGTGCCACCAGTGATTTTCCAGCGGCGAGCACAGATACGCAGTATTTT. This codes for CATSDFPAASTDTQYF.